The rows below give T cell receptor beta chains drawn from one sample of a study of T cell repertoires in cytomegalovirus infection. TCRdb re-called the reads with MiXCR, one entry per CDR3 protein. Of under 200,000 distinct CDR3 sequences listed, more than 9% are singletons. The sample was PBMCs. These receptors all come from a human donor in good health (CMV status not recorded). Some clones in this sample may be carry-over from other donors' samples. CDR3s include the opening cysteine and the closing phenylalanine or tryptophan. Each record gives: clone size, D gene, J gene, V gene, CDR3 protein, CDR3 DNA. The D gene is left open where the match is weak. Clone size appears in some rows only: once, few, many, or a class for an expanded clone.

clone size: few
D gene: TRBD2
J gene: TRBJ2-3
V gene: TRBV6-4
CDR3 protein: CASSDSSSGDLNTQYF
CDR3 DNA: TGTGCCAGCAGTGACTCATCTAGCGGGGACCTGAATACGCAGTATTTT

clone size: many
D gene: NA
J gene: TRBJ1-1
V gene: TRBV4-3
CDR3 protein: CASSQELQRNTEAFF
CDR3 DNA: TGCGCCAGCAGCCAAGAGCTCCAGAGGAACACTGAAGCTTTCTTT

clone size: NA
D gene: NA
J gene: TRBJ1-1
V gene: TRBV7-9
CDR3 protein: CASSPRAETEAFF
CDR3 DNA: TGTGCCAGCAGCCCCCGTGCAGAAACTGAAGCTTTCTTT

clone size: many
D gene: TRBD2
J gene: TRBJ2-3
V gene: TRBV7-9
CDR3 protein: CASSLRGTSLDTQYF
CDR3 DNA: TGTGCCAGCAGCTTAAGGGGGACTAGCCTGGATACGCAGTATTTT

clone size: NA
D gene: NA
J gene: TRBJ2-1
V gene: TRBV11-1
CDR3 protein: CASSIQPRDNEQFF
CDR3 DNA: TGTGCCAGCAGCATCCAACCCAGGGACAATGAGCAGTTCTTC

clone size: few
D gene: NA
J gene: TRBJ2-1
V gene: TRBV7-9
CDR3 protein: CASSLRQLNEQFF
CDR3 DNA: TGTGCCAGCAGCTTAAGACAGCTCAATGAGCAGTTCTTC

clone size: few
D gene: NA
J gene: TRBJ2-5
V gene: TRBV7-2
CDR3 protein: CASSPGTIRETQYF
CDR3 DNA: TGTGCCAGCAGCCCCGGGACAATTAGAGAGACCCAGTACTTC

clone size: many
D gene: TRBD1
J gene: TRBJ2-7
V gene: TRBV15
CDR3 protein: CATSRDSTGDYEQYF
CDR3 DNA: TGTGCCACCAGCAGAGATTCGACAGGGGACTACGAGCAGTACTTC

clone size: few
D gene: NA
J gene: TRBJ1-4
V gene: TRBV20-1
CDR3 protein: CSAPKVLGEKLFF
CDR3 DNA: TGCAGTGCCCCGAAGGTCTTGGGTGAAAAACTGTTTTTT

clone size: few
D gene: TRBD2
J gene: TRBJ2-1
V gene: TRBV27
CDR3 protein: CASSLFAGGPHEQFF
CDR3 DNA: TGTGCCAGCAGTTTATTCGCGGGAGGGCCGCATGAGCAGTTCTTC

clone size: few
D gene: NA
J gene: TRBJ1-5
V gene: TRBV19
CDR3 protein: CASSMGQGQVRNQPQHF
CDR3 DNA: TGTGCCAGTAGTATGGGGCAGGGTCAAGTCCGCAATCAGCCCCAGCATTTT

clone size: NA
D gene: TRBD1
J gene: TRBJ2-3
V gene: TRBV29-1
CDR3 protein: CSEGTATDTQYF
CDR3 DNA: TGCAGCGAAGGGACAGCCACAGATACGCAGTATTTT

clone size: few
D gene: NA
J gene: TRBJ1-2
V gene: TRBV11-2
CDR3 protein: CASSLTDNYGYTF
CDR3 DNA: TGTGCCAGCAGCCTGACAGATAACTATGGCTACACCTTC

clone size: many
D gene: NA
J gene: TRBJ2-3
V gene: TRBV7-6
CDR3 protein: CASSLQLFTDTQYF
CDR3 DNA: TGTGCCAGCAGCTTACAACTGTTCACAGATACGCAGTATTTT

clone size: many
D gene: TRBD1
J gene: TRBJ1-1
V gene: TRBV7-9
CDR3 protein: CASSLGRLGQVNTEAFF
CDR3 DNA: TGTGCCAGCAGCTTAGGAAGGCTGGGACAGGTGAACACTGAAGCTTTCTTT

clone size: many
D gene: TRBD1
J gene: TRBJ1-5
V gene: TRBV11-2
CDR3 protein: CASSSGQGQPQHF
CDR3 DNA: TGTGCCAGCAGCTCAGGACAGGGCCAGCCCCAGCATTTT

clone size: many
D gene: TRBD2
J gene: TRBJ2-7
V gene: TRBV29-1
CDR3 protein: CSVDGSSGIPYEQYF
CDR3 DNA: TGCAGCGTTGATGGGTCTAGCGGGATTCCCTACGAGCAGTACTTC

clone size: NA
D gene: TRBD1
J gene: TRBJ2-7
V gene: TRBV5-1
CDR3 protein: CASRPPDRGREQYF
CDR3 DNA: TGCGCCAGCAGGCCTCCGGACAGGGGGCGGGAGCAGTACTTC

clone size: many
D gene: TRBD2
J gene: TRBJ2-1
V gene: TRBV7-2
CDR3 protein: CASSPPGGNEQFF
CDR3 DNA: TGTGCCAGCAGCCCTCCGGGGGGCAATGAGCAGTTCTTC

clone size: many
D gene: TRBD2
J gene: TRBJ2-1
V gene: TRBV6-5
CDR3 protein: CASSYSKSQRGGLEQFF
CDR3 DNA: TGTGCCAGCAGTTACTCGAAGTCCCAGCGGGGGGGCCTAGAGCAGTTCTTC

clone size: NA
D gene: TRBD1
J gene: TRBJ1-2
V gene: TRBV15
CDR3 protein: CATSRETGADYGYTF
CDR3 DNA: TGTGCCACCAGCAGAGAGACAGGGGCCGACTATGGCTACACCTTC

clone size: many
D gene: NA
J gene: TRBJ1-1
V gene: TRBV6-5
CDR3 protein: CASSRNRDMNTEAFF
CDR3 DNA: TGTGCCAGCAGCCGAAACAGGGATATGAACACTGAAGCTTTCTTT

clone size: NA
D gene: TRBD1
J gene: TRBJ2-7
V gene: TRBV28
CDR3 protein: CASRGTGTAYEQYF
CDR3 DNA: TGTGCCAGCAGGGGGACAGGGACTGCCTACGAGCAGTACTTC

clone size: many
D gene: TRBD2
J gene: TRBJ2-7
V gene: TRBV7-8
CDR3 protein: CASSLSTSGSGREQYF
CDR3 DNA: TGTGCCAGCAGCTTAAGCACTAGCGGGAGCGGTCGCGAGCAGTACTTC